These T cell receptor beta chains were read from a single sample in a study of cytotoxic CD8 clonotypes in ibrutinib-treated CLL. The data were produced by immunoSEQ multiplex PCR, yet TCRdb's version contains in-frame clones alone and is incomplete. The table shows more than 25,000 clones, with over 55% occurring only once. Sequencing used PBMCs, obtained after 24 months of ibrutinib treatment. These receptor sequences come from a human donor with chronic lymphocytic leukemia. Each CDR3 is given with its conserved first and last residue. Fields, in order: V gene, J gene, clone size, D gene, CDR3 protein, CDR3 DNA. D genes are given only for firm matches. The listing skips clone size in some rows; elsewhere it reads once, few, many or a size class.

v_call: TRBV7-3; j_call: TRBJ1-1; clone_size: -; d_call: -; cdr3_aa: CASSSRGGLSEAFF; cdr3_nt: TGTGCCAGCAGCTCCCGCGGGGGGCTGTCTGAAGCTTTCTTT
v_call: TRBV28; j_call: TRBJ2-3; clone_size: -; d_call: -; cdr3_aa: CASSLWRDTQYF; cdr3_nt: TGTGCCAGCAGTTTATGGAGAGATACGCAGTATTTT
v_call: TRBV28; j_call: TRBJ2-1; clone_size: few; d_call: TRBD1; cdr3_aa: CASSLGTGLNEQFF; cdr3_nt: TGTGCCAGCAGTTTGGGGACAGGGTTGAATGAGCAGTTCTTC
v_call: TRBV4-1; j_call: TRBJ1-1; clone_size: -; d_call: TRBD1; cdr3_aa: CASTLTARGDTEAFF; cdr3_nt: TGCGCCAGCACCCTCACCGCCAGGGGGGACACTGAAGCTTTCTTT
v_call: TRBV7-2; j_call: TRBJ1-2; clone_size: -; d_call: TRBD1; cdr3_aa: CASSLGGQGETYTF; cdr3_nt: TGTGCCAGCAGCTTAGGTGGACAGGGAGAAACCTACACCTTC
v_call: TRBV19; j_call: TRBJ2-1; clone_size: -; d_call: -; cdr3_aa: CASNPGTLYNEQFF; cdr3_nt: TGTGCCAGTAACCCGGGGACGTTGTACAATGAGCAGTTCTTC
v_call: TRBV6-5; j_call: TRBJ2-7; clone_size: -; d_call: TRBD1; cdr3_aa: CASSYPGQGNHEQYF; cdr3_nt: TGTGCCAGCAGTTACCCGGGACAGGGGAACCACGAGCAGTACTTC
v_call: TRBV7-9; j_call: TRBJ2-7; clone_size: few; d_call: TRBD2; cdr3_aa: CASSQGRGIEQYF; cdr3_nt: TGTGCCAGCAGCCAAGGGAGGGGAATCGAGCAGTACTTC
v_call: TRBV7-2; j_call: TRBJ2-1; clone_size: once; d_call: -; cdr3_aa: CASSWDSATGEQFF; cdr3_nt: TGTGCCAGCAGCTGGGACTCGGCGACGGGTGAGCAGTTCTTC
v_call: TRBV27; j_call: TRBJ1-2; clone_size: -; d_call: TRBD1; cdr3_aa: CASSSGQGIYGYTF; cdr3_nt: TGTGCCAGCAGTTCCGGACAGGGGATCTATGGCTACACCTTC
v_call: TRBV19; j_call: TRBJ1-1; clone_size: -; d_call: TRBD1; cdr3_aa: CASSILTGGAEAFF; cdr3_nt: TGTGCCAGTAGTATCCTGACAGGGGGAGCTGAAGCTTTCTTT
v_call: TRBV6-5; j_call: TRBJ2-4; clone_size: -; d_call: -; cdr3_aa: CASSSAGAKNIQYF; cdr3_nt: TGTGCCAGCAGTTCCGCGGGGGCCAAAAACATTCAGTACTTC
v_call: TRBV29-1; j_call: TRBJ2-5; clone_size: -; d_call: TRBD2; cdr3_aa: CSGQRGSGTQYF; cdr3_nt: TGCAGCGGACAGCGGGGGTCGGGGACCCAGTACTTC
v_call: TRBV5-1; j_call: TRBJ1-6; clone_size: -; d_call: TRBD1; cdr3_aa: CASSGAGTGLSPLHF; cdr3_nt: TGCGCCAGCAGCGGAGCCGGGACAGGTCTCTCACCCCTCCACTTT
v_call: TRBV18; j_call: TRBJ1-2; clone_size: -; d_call: -; cdr3_aa: CASSPGGLSGYTF; cdr3_nt: TGTGCCAGCTCACCAGGGGGCTTAAGTGGCTACACCTTC
v_call: TRBV15; j_call: TRBJ1-1; clone_size: few; d_call: TRBD1; cdr3_aa: CATARDRVSNTEAFF; cdr3_nt: TGTGCCACAGCCCGGGACAGGGTATCAAACACTGAAGCTTTCTTT
v_call: TRBV11-2; j_call: TRBJ2-7; clone_size: -; d_call: TRBD1; cdr3_aa: CASNKPGQGSYEQYF; cdr3_nt: TGTGCCAGCAACAAACCGGGACAGGGCTCCTACGAGCAGTACTTC
v_call: TRBV6-1; j_call: TRBJ2-7; clone_size: -; d_call: -; cdr3_aa: CASRTIGGQYF; cdr3_nt: TGTGCCAGCAGGACCATCGGGGGGCAGTACTTC
v_call: TRBV29-1; j_call: TRBJ2-5; clone_size: -; d_call: -; cdr3_aa: CSEGRGPQETQYF; cdr3_nt: TGCAGCGAGGGGCGGGGGCCCCAAGAGACCCAGTACTTC
v_call: TRBV6-6; j_call: TRBJ1-2; clone_size: -; d_call: -; cdr3_aa: CASSYGSGGRDGYTF; cdr3_nt: TGTGCCAGCAGTTACGGGTCGGGGGGGCGTGACGGCTACACCTTC
v_call: TRBV5-6; j_call: TRBJ1-1; clone_size: few; d_call: -; cdr3_aa: CASSPDGNTEAFF; cdr3_nt: TGTGCCAGCAGTCCTGACGGGAACACTGAAGCTTTCTTT
v_call: TRBV19; j_call: TRBJ2-7; clone_size: medium-sized; d_call: -; cdr3_aa: CASQPTGGIVEQYF; cdr3_nt: TGTGCCAGTCAACCAACGGGGGGCATAGTCGAGCAGTACTTC
v_call: TRBV4-3; j_call: TRBJ1-3; clone_size: -; d_call: TRBD1; cdr3_aa: CASSQGQGLNSGNTIYF; cdr3_nt: TGCGCCAGCAGCCAGGGACAGGGGCTAAACTCTGGAAACACCATATATTTT
v_call: TRBV28; j_call: TRBJ1-4; clone_size: -; d_call: -; cdr3_aa: CASRTGPPTNEKLFF; cdr3_nt: TGTGCCAGCAGGACAGGCCCTCCAACTAATGAAAAACTGTTTTTT
v_call: TRBV5-1; j_call: TRBJ2-2; clone_size: -; d_call: TRBD2; cdr3_aa: CASRFSGTSGNTGELFF; cdr3_nt: TGCGCCAGCAGATTCTCCGGGACTAGCGGAAACACCGGGGAGCTGTTTTTT
v_call: TRBV6-1; j_call: TRBJ1-6; clone_size: few; d_call: -; cdr3_aa: CASSEGYGGNSPLHF; cdr3_nt: TGTGCCAGCAGTGAAGGGTACGGGGGCAATTCACCCCTCCACTTT
v_call: TRBV6-5; j_call: TRBJ2-5; clone_size: -; d_call: -; cdr3_aa: CASSDRAAGETQYF; cdr3_nt: TGTGCCAGCAGTGACCGGGCCGCCGGGGAGACCCAGTACTTC
v_call: TRBV11-2; j_call: TRBJ1-3; clone_size: -; d_call: -; cdr3_aa: CASSLAPGPGNTIYF; cdr3_nt: TGTGCCAGCAGCTTAGCCCCGGGCCCCGGAAACACCATATATTTT
v_call: TRBV28; j_call: TRBJ1-5; clone_size: -; d_call: TRBD1; cdr3_aa: CASSPYGQGSNQPQHF; cdr3_nt: TGTGCCAGCAGTCCTTACGGACAGGGGAGCAATCAGCCCCAGCATTTT
v_call: TRBV6-6; j_call: TRBJ1-5; clone_size: -; d_call: -; cdr3_aa: CASSLGPGEGQPQHF; cdr3_nt: TGTGCCAGCAGCCTCGGGCCAGGAGAGGGTCAGCCCCAGCATTTT
v_call: TRBV6-5; j_call: TRBJ1-5; clone_size: -; d_call: -; cdr3_aa: CASSYQQGNQPQHF; cdr3_nt: TGTGCCAGCAGTTATCAACAGGGCAATCAGCCCCAGCATTTT
v_call: TRBV5-6; j_call: TRBJ2-3; clone_size: -; d_call: -; cdr3_aa: CASSLEPDTQYF; cdr3_nt: TGTGCCAGCAGCTTGGAGCCGGATACGCAGTATTTT